Below are 15 T cell receptor beta chains sequenced from a single sample in a study of technical replicates of blood from a handful of donors. Sequencing was performed with immunoSEQ multiplex PCR; in TCRdb, only in-frame clones are kept and a portion is missing. The table lists more than 65,000 clones, about 95% of them singletons. Sequencing was carried out using T cells isolated from PBMCs. The receptors come from a human donor in good health.

This rearrangement joins TRBV5-1 to TRBJ1-3; D gene uncertain. Between the trimmed V and J ends, which lost 4 bases and 0 bases, there was a span of 11 bases. Germline CDR1 SGHRS, CDR2 YFSETQ. This CDR3 has 15 amino acids. CDR3 DNA sequence: TGCGCCAGCAGCATGACGGGGTACTCTGGAAACACCATATATTTT. Translating gives CASSMTGYSGNTIYF.

CDR3 sequence: CAWSPRTARRWTEAFF. CDR3 coding DNA: TGTGCCTGGAGTCCCCGGACAGCCAGGCGTTGGACTGAAGCTTTCTTT. This chain links TRBV30 with TRBJ1-1, with D perhaps matching TRBD1 (6 bases). In germline, CDR1 is GTSNPN, CDR2 SVGIG (reference sequence). Trimming left V 2 bases short and J 5 bases short, with 21 bases between. This CDR3 has 16 amino acids.

The CDR3 bases are TGTGCCAGCAGCTTAGCTTCCCTCCGGGGAGGCACTGAAGCTTTCTTT. Its protein is CASSLASLRGGTEAFF. The J gene is TRBJ1-1, the V gene TRBV7-9; D remains ambiguous. Germline CDR1 and CDR2: SEHNR and FQNEAQ (reference sequence). V dropped 0 bases and J dropped 4 bases, with 15 bases sitting between them. The CDR3 is made up of 16 amino acids.

The J gene is TRBJ2-7, the V gene TRBV5-1, with TRBD2 matching 8 bases. Germline V CDR1 and CDR2: SGHRS, YFSETQ. The CDR3 is 16 residues long. With 1 base clipped from V and 1 base from J, the junction kept 7 bases outside the gene matches. The CDR3 loop reads CASSLSIAGRSYEQYF. DNA of the CDR3: TGCGCCAGCAGCTTGTCCATAGCGGGACGTTCCTACGAGCAGTACTTC.

The chain links TRBV5-4 to TRBJ1-2, with a weak D call TRBD1 (6 bases). The V gene lost 3 bases and the J gene lost 2 bases, with 11 bases spanning the gap. CDR3 size: 14 residues. Germline values: CDR1 SGHNT, CDR2 YYREEE (reference sequence). The CDR3 nucleotides read TGTGCCAGCAGCTACCGGGACACCAACTATGGCTACACCTTC. This translates into CASSYRDTNYGYTF.

This chain links TRBV13 with TRBJ2-3; 10 bases fit TRBD1. With V trimmed by 7 bases and J by 3 bases, 4 bases remained unmatched. The CDR3 contains 14 residues. From germline, CDR1 is PRHDT and CDR2 FYEKMQ (reference sequence). In DNA, the CDR3 is TGTGCCAGCACCTGGGGACAGGGGACAGATACGCAGTATTTT. Amino acids: CASTWGQGTDTQYF.

This chain uses TRBV5-1 with TRBJ1-5; TRBD1 is a possible D gene (6 bases). CDR3 size: 15 residues. CDR1 and CDR2 (germline): SGHRS, YFSETQ. The V end was cut by 0 bases, the J end by 6 bases, with 13 bases between. CDR3 sequence reads: CASSLEAGAGQPQHF. Written as DNA, the CDR3 is TGCGCCAGCAGCTTGGAGGCAGGGGCCGGTCAGCCCCAGCATTTT.

The gene calls are TRBV6-4 and TRBJ2-1, with 7 nucleotides matching TRBD1. This CDR3 has 19 residues. The trim removed 6 bases at V and 0 bases at J, leaving 17 bases unmatched. Germline V CDR1 and CDR2: MRHNA, SNTAGT. The CDR3 is CASRRYSGTAASSYNEQFF. The CDR3 DNA follows: TGTGCCAGCAGACGATATTCCGGGACAGCTGCCAGCTCCTACAATGAGCAGTTCTTC.

This chain joins TRBV7-6 and TRBJ2-7; possible D gene TRBD2, 5 bases. This CDR3 is built from 12 residues. V was clipped by 5 bases and J by 5 bases, with 10 bases between them. The germline CDR1 and CDR2 sequences are SGHVS and FNYEAQ. Here the CDR3 reads CASSQGRNEQYF. The CDR3 DNA follows: TGTGCCAGCAGCCAAGGGAGAAACGAGCAGTACTTC.

V gene TRBV19 combines with J gene TRBJ1-2; weak D call: TRBD1 (5 bases). CDR3 length equals 15 residues. Per germline, CDR1 LNHDA and CDR2 SQIVND (reference sequence). The V end lost 0 bases, the J end lost 5 bases, and 13 bases lay between the germline ends. The CDR3 nucleotides are TGTGCCAGTAGTATAGAGGGCAGGGTGAGGTATGGCTACACCTTC. It yields the protein CASSIEGRVRYGYTF.

This chain links TRBV5-4 with TRBJ2-7; possible D gene TRBD2, 5 bases. V was pared by 0 bases and J by 1 base, with 17 bases between. The CDR3 runs to 17 residues. Germline V gene sequence: CDR1 SGHNT, CDR2 YYREEE (reference sequence). Here the CDR3 reads CASSLEGVQRLSYEQYF. In nucleotides, the CDR3 is TGTGCCAGCAGCTTGGAGGGAGTCCAGCGGCTATCCTACGAGCAGTACTTC.

The rearrangement joins TRBV4-1 to TRBJ2-1; weak D call: TRBD2 (6 bases). This CDR3 has 16 residues. Per germline, CDR1 MGHRA and CDR2 YSYEKL. V was cut by 1 base and J by 5 bases, with 15 bases left in between. The CDR3 region has the DNA TGCGCCAGCAGCCAAGGGTACGTGGGGGGTAACAATGAGCAGTTCTTC. It translates to CASSQGYVGGNNEQFF.

The J gene is TRBJ2-1, the V gene TRBV4-1, with 9 bases identical to TRBD2. The V gene end was trimmed by 1 base and the J gene end by 2 bases; junction bases not matched to a gene: 6. CDR3 length: 17 residues. The germline CDR1 and CDR2 sequences are MGHRA and YSYEKL. CDR3 in amino acids: CASSQVLAGGPYNEQFF. The CDR3 DNA reads as TGCGCCAGCAGCCAAGTTTTGGCGGGAGGGCCCTACAATGAGCAGTTCTTC.

The chain combines TRBV6-1 with TRBJ2-7; the D is unclear. V gave up 4 bases and J gave up 1 base, with 5 bases separating them. The CDR3 has 12 amino acids. Germline CDR1 is MNHNS and CDR2 is SASEGT. The CDR3 region has the DNA TGTGCCAGCAGTGCGTATTCCTACGAGCAGTACTTC. The encoded protein is CASSAYSYEQYF.

Only one count was recorded for this clone. For the CDR3, the DNA is TGTGCAGTTAGGCGACAGATATACAATGAGCAGTTCTTC. Encoded protein: CAVRRQIYNEQFF. The J gene is TRBJ2-1, the V gene TRBV7-9, with D maybe TRBD1 (5 bases). Looked up from germline, CDR1 is SEHNR and CDR2 is FQNEAQ (reference sequence). The CDR3 consists of 13 residues.